The rows below give T cell receptor beta chains drawn from one sample of a study of blood T cell repertoires in COVID-19. This table comes from immunoSEQ multiplex PCR, and its TCRdb copy is limited to in-frame clones, with some not included. The table includes about 98,000 clones, almost 85% detected once. Sequencing used peripheral blood. The source of these receptors is a man aged 40-49 years with active or convalescent COVID-19. Each CDR3 is given with its conserved first and last residue. D genes are given only for firm matches. Clone size is given for some rows only: seen once, a few or many times, or a class if the clone is expanded.

abundance,d_gene,v_gene,len,j_gene,CDR3nt,CDR3aa
.,.,TRBV7-2,15,TRBJ2-3,TGTGCCAGCAGCTTATGGGGAGGGGGGGCAGATACGCAGTATTTT,CASSLWGGGADTQYF
.,.,TRBV5-1,15,TRBJ1-5,TGCGCCAGCAGCCAGGACAGCCATAGCAATCAGCCCCAGCATTTT,CASSQDSHSNQPQHF
.,TRBD1,TRBV10-3,15,TRBJ2-7,TGTGCCATCAGTGAGTCGGGACAGGGGGAGGTAGAGCAGTACTTC,CAISESGQGEVEQYF
once,.,TRBV6-6,12,TRBJ2-7,TGTGCCAGCAGCAACTACAACTACGAGCAGTACTTC,CASSNYNYEQYF
.,.,TRBV10-2,16,TRBJ2-5,TGCGCCAGCAGCGCAATAAGGGGGGGCACGGAGGAGACCCAGTACTTC,CASSAIRGGTEETQYF
.,.,TRBV19,12,TRBJ1-2,TGTGCCAGTAATTCCCCCTACTATGGCTACACCTTC,CASNSPYYGYTF
.,TRBD1,TRBV19,15,TRBJ1-1,TGTGCCAGTAGTATTCGGGGACAGGGAAATACTGAAGCTTTCTTT,CASSIRGQGNTEAFF
once,.,TRBV3-1/TRBV3-2,13,TRBJ2-3,TGTGCCAGCAGCCAAAACGGTGCAGATACGCAGTATTTT,CASSQNGADTQYF
.,TRBD2,TRBV5-4,15,TRBJ2-3,TGTGCCAGCAGCTTGCCTAGCGGGTCTTCAGATACGCAGTATTTT,CASSLPSGSSDTQYF
few,.,TRBV7-9,16,TRBJ1-4,TGTGCCAGCAGCCCCCCGGCGGCCGCAACTAATGAAAAACTGTTTTTT,CASSPPAAATNEKLFF
.,.,TRBV2,12,TRBJ1-5,TGTGCCAGCAGTGAATCAATTCAGCCCCAGCATTTT,CASSESIQPQHF
few,.,TRBV3-1/TRBV3-2,14,TRBJ1-3,TGTGCCAGCAGCCGGAGTGGCTCTGGAAACACCATATATTTT,CASSRSGSGNTIYF
.,TRBD1,TRBV6-5,15,TRBJ1-1,TGTGCCAGCAGTTACGGAGGGACAGGGACAACTGAAGCTTTCTTT,CASSYGGTGTTEAFF
.,.,TRBV10-3,15,TRBJ1-5,TGTGCCATCAGTGAGGGGAGGGAAAGCAATCAGCCCCAGCATTTT,CAISEGRESNQPQHF
.,.,TRBV5-6,12,TRBJ1-1,TGTGCCAGCAGGCGGGGGGTCACTGAAGCTTTCTTT,CASRRGVTEAFF
.,.,TRBV9,14,TRBJ1-1,TGTGCCAGCAGCTCCCGGCTAGGGAACACTGAAGCTTTCTTT,CASSSRLGNTEAFF
once,.,TRBV2,14,TRBJ1-4,TGTGCCAGCAGTGTTCGGGAGGGTTCCGGGAAACTGTTTTTT,CASSVREGSGKLFF